The following is a T cell receptor (beta chain) sequence with its context. Assay: immunoSEQ multiplex PCR; the TCRdb copy retains only in-frame clones and omits some. This table holds about 68,000 clones, around 93% found once. The data originate from a study of T cells after somatic rescue of genetic block. Germline-derived CDR1 and CDR2 are GTSNPN and SVGIG (reference sequence). The CDR3 runs 13 residues. The TCR was taken from a man aged 40-49 years. This chain connects TRBV30 to TRBJ2-7; D call uncertain. What was sequenced was peripheral blood mononuclear cells (PBMCs). The CDR3 DNA follows: TGTGCGTATCAGGACGGAAACACTTACGAGCAGTACTTC. Residues: CAYQDGNTYEQYF.